This TCR beta chain was retrieved from a study of beta chain features in type 1 diabetes. Study-wide background: Examined across all samples were just under 110,000,000 sorted cells. General observations from the study: For patients and controls alike, PCR might favor shorter templates to the same degree. Type 1 diabetes patients had fewer VDJ junction insertions and more deletions.

Every isolated RNA sample was fully reverse transcribed, so sequencing captured expressed TCRB transcripts. Profiling relied on immunoSEQ multiplex PCR, and the TCRdb table lists in-frame clones only, not all of them. The sample contains almost 350,000 clones, 6.5% to 10% of which appear only once. A few counts support this clone. Its target is unknown. CD4+ cells of the naive, central memory, regulatory and stem cell-like memory types were sorted via CD45RO/CCR7/CD25/CD127/CD95/CD27. The CDR3 runs to 14 residues. Per the germline V gene, CDR1 is SGHTA and CDR2 is FQGTGA. Trimming took 2 bases from V and 7 from J, leaving 12 bases between them.

The specimen sequenced was central memory CD4+ T cells from blood. This sequence joins TRBV7-3 and TRBJ2-1; weak D call: TRBD2 (6 bases). The sequence came from a woman aged 18-30 years in good health. CDR3 coding DNA: TGTGCCAGCAGCTTAGGAGGGAGCCTTAATGAGCAGTTCTTC. It codes for CASSLGGSLNEQFF.